This T cell receptor beta chain derives from a study of shared clonotypes between healthy human individuals. Across the whole study: Three plates were used per donor for CD4 naive, three for CD4 memory, two for CD8 naive and one for CD8 memory. Study-wide findings and caveats: Sequencing depth was a factor that was expected to affect clonotype sharing among donors.

Sequencing was performed with immunoSEQ multiplex PCR; in TCRdb, only in-frame clones are kept and a portion is missing. The sample records about 1.1 million clones, around 78% being singletons. Germline V CDR1 and CDR2: SGHRS, YFSETQ. The CDR3 is 13 amino acids. Regarding this clone: No antigen is known for it. At one end the junction does not follow the germline gene, possibly because of a read error.

Those who donated were healthy HIV-negative adults, with no recent acute infections or vaccinations reported. Partitioning of CD4+ cells yielded a CD45RA+ naive subset and a CD45RA-negative memory subset. The J gene is TRBJ2-5, the V gene TRBV5-1; D is possibly TRBD1 or TRBD2 (5 bases each). Sequencing was carried out using memory CD4+ T cells from PBMCs. Subset of the sample: CD45RA-negative fraction. The TCR comes from a man aged 18 to 30 in good health. Some clones in this sample may be carry-over from other donors' samples. The CDR3 region is CASSLQGWETQYF. CDR3 bases: TGCGCCAGCAGCTTGCAGGGTTGGGAGACCCAATACTTC.